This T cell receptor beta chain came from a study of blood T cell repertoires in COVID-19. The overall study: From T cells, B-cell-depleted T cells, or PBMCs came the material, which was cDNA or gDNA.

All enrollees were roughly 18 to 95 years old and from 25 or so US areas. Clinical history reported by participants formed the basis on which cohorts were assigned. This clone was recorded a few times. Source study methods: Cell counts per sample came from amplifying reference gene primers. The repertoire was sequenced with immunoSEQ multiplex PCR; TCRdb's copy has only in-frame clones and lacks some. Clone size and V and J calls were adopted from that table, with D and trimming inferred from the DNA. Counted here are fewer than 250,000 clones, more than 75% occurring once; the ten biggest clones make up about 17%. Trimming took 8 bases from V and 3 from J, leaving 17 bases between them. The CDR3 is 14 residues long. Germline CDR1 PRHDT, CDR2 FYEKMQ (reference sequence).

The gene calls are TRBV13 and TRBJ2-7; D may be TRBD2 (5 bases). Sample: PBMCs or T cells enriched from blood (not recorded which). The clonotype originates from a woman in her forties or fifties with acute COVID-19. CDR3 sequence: CASSRSTGGYEQYV. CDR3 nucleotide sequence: TGTGCCAGCTCGCGGAGTACCGGAGGCTACGAGCAGTACGTC.